Detailed here is one TCR beta chain. Its antigen is not identified. Germline CDR1 LNHNV, CDR2 YYDKDF (reference sequence). The J segment lost 8 bases and the V segment lost 3 bases, leaving 10 bases of the junction unmatched. The CDR3 is 15 amino acids. This sample is part of a study of T cells in Graves' hyperthyroidism and ophthalmopathy. Overall study results and limits: The model predicted ophthalmopathy a median approximately seven months before onset.

The investigators amplified TCR beta CDR3 regions from RNA transcripts. Primed by the HTBI set, a first-round RT-PCR was run on the TCR CDR3. TCRdb called the multiplex PCR reads again in MiXCR, with one record for every CDR3 protein. The table has about 96,000 distinct CDR3 sequences, roughly 49% seen once. The V call is TRBV15, the J call TRBJ2-7; the match to TRBD2 covers 10 bases. The TCR was taken from a woman in her thirties or forties with Graves' hyperthyroidism. Sample: blood. The CDR3 bases are TGTGCCACCAGCAGTCCCCTAGCGGGAGCCAGGAAGCAGTACTTC. The encoded protein is CATSSPLAGARKQYF.